This section outlines one TCR beta chain sequence together with its context. The antigen is not known. This likely comes from a read error, as the CDR3 has no conserved phenylalanine or tryptophan at its end. Because the CDR3's place on the DNA is in doubt, the DNA is left out and the CDR3 is given as listed by TCRdb. This entry is derived from a study of T cell responses to AZD1222 COVID-19 vaccine. Sequencing was performed with immunoSEQ multiplex PCR; in TCRdb, only in-frame clones are kept and a portion is missing. The repertoire has some 130,000 clones, roughly 89% of them found once; the top ten carry 5.5% to 7%. Germline V gene sequence: CDR1 SGHDT, CDR2 YYEEEE. Ends included, the CDR3 has 12 residues. General study points: Nearly half of the spike-specific TCRs reportedly recognize variant regions that carry no mutations. White British ancestry dominated among donors, who included more females, and clonal diversity was possibly underestimated. Repertoires in all cases were sampled only once the peak T cell response had passed.

The sequence was collected from an adult in good health. This material consisted of peripheral blood, taken on day 0 of AZD1222 vaccination. The chain uses TRBV5-6 and TRBJ1-2; the listed D gene, TRBD1, was not tested against the DNA. CDR3 region: CASSPCYRQGVH.